This T cell receptor (beta chain) was sequenced for a study of T cell responses to AZD1222 COVID-19 vaccine. Study-wide findings and caveats: The donor cohort was predominantly white British with a female majority, and clonal diversity may have been underestimated.

Per germline, CDR1 LGHDT and CDR2 YNNKEL (reference sequence). The CDR3 is made up of 14 amino acids. Between the trimmed V and J ends, which lost 0 bases and 0 bases, there was a span of 4 bases. TCRdb's copy holds only in-frame clones and misses some; the assay was immunoSEQ multiplex PCR. The data show 100,000 to 130,000 clones, with about 86% seen just once and 3.3% held by the top ten. With regard to this clone: Its antigen remains unknown.

This clonotype originated in an adult in good health. V usage is TRBV3-1 (or the pseudogene TRBV3-2) and J usage is TRBJ2-3; D remains ambiguous. This material consisted of peripheral blood, taken on day 0 of AZD1222 vaccination. CDR3 residues: CASSQDLSTDTQYF. CDR3 in DNA: TGTGCCAGCAGCCAAGACTTAAGCACAGATACGCAGTATTTT.